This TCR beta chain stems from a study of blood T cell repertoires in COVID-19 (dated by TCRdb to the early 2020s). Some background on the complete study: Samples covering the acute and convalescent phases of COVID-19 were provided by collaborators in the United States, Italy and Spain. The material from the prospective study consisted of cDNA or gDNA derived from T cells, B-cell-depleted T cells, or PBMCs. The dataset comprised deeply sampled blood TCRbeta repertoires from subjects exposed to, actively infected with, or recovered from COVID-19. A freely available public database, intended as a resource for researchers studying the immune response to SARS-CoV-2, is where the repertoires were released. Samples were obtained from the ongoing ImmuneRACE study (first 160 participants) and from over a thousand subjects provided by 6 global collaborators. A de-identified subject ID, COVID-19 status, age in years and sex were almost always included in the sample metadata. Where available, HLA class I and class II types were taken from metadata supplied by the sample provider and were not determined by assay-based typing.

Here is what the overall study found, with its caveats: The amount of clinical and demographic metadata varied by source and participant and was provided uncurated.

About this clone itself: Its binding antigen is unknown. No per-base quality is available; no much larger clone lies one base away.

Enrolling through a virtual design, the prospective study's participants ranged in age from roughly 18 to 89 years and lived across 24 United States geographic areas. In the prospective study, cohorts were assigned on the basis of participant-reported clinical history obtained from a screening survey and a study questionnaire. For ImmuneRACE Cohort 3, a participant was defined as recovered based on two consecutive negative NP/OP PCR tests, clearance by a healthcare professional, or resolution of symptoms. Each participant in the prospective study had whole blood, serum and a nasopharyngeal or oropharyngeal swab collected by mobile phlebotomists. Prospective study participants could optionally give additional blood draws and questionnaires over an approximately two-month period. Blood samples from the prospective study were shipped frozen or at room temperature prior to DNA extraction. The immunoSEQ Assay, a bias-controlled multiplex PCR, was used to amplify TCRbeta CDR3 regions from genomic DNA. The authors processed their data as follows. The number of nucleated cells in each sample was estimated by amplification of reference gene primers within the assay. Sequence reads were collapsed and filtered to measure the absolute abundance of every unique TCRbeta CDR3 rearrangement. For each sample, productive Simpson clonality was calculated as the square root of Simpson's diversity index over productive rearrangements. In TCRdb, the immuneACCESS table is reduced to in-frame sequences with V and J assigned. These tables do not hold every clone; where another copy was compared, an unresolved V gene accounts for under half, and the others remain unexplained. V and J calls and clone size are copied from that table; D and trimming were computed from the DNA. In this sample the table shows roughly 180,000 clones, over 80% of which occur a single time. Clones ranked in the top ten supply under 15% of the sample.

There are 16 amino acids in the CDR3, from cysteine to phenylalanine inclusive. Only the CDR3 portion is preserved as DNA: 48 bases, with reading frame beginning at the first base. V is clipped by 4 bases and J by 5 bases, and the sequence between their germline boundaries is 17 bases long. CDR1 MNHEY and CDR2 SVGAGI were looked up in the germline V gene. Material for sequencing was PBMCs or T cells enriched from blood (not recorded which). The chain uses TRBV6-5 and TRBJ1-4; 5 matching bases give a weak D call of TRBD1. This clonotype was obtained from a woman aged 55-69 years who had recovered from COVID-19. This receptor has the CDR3 CASSFTRASGNEKLFF. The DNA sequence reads TGTGCCAGCAGTTTCACCAGGGCCAGCGGGAATGAAAAACTGTTTTTT.